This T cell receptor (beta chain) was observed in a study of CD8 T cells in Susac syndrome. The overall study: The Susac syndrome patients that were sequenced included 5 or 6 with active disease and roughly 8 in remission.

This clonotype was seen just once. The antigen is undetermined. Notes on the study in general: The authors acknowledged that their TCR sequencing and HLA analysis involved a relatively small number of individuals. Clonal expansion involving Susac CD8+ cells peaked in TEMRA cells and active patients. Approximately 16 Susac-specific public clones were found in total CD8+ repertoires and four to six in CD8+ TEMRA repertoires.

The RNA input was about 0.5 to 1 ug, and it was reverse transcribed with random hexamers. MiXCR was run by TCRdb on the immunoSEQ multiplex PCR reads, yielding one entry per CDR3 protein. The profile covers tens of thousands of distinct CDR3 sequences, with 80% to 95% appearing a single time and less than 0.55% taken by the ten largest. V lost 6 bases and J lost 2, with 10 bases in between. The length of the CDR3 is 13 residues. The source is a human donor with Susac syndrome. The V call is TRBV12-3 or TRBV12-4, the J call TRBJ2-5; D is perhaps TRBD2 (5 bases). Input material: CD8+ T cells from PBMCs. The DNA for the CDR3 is TGTGCCAGCAGAACAGCGGAACAAGAGACCCAGTACTTC. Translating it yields CASRTAEQETQYF.